This T cell receptor beta chain was recovered during a study of CD8+CD57+ T cells in acquired aplastic anemia. Looking at the study overall: Mean yield of DNA from sorted CD4+ and CD8+ cells was 2.5 to 4 ug. Study-level results: Patients showed no significant difference from controls in CD8+ Simpson's diversity.

This clonotype has a count of ten or more. Its matching antigen is unknown. Patients chosen for sequencing had shown CD8+CD57+ cell expansion by flow cytometry. The study profiled TCR beta VDJ and CDR3 using genomic DNA as template. TCRdb fed the reads into MiXCR, producing one record per CDR3 protein. Of hundreds of thousands of distinct CDR3 sequences in the sample, more than 40% were seen once. Input material: sorted CD4+, CD8+, or CD8+CD57+ T cells (not recorded which) from PBMCs. This clonotype was sampled from a human donor with aplastic anemia.

The CDR3 region is CASSTQANTEAFF. CDR3 coding DNA: TGTGCCAGTAGTACTCAGGCGAACACTGAAGCTTTCTTT. This chain uses TRBV19 with TRBJ1-1; the D is unclear. V was cut by 4 bases and J by 1 base, with 7 bases left in between. Germline V lookup: CDR1 LNHDA, CDR2 SQIVND (reference sequence). The CDR3 covers 13 residues. The variable domain in full, with the rest retrieved from reference TRBV19 and TRBJ1-1, is DGGITQSPKYLFRKEGQNVTLSCEQNLNHDAMYWYRQDPGQGLRLIYYSQIVNDFQKGDIAEGYSVSREKKESFPLTVTSAQKNPTAFYLCASSTQANTEAFFGQGTRLTVV.